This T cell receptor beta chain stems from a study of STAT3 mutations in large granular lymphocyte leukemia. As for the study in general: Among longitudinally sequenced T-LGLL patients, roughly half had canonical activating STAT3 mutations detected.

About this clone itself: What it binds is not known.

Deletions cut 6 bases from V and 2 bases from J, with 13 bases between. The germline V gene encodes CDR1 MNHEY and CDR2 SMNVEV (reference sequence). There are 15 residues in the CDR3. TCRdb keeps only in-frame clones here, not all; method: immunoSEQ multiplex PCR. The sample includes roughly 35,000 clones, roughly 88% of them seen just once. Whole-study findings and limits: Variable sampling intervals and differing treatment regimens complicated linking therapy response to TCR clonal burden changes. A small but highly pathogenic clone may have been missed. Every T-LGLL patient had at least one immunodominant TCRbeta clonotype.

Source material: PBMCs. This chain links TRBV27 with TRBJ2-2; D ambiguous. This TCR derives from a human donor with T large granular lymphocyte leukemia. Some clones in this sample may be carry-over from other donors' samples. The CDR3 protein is CASSVTQSNTGELFF. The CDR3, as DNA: TGTGCCAGCAGCGTAACACAGTCAAACACCGGGGAGCTGTTTTTT.